The text below deals with one T cell receptor beta chain. Reanalyzing the 5' RACE reads, TCRdb keeps one entry per CDR3 protein, without DNA. The table for this sample gives fewer than 550,000 distinct CDR3 sequences. These data come from a study of T cells expressing NK-cell markers. This CDR3 spans 12 amino acids. Germline V gene sequence: CDR1 SNHLY, CDR2 FYNNEI. This sequence originates from a woman aged 45-65 years in good health. The sample consisted of blood T cells: a sorted CD56 or NKG2C T cell subset, CD4+ or CD8+ T cells, or bulk PBMC T cells (not recorded which). The chain carries TRBV2 and TRBJ1-4. The CDR3 region is CASAGRNEKLFF.